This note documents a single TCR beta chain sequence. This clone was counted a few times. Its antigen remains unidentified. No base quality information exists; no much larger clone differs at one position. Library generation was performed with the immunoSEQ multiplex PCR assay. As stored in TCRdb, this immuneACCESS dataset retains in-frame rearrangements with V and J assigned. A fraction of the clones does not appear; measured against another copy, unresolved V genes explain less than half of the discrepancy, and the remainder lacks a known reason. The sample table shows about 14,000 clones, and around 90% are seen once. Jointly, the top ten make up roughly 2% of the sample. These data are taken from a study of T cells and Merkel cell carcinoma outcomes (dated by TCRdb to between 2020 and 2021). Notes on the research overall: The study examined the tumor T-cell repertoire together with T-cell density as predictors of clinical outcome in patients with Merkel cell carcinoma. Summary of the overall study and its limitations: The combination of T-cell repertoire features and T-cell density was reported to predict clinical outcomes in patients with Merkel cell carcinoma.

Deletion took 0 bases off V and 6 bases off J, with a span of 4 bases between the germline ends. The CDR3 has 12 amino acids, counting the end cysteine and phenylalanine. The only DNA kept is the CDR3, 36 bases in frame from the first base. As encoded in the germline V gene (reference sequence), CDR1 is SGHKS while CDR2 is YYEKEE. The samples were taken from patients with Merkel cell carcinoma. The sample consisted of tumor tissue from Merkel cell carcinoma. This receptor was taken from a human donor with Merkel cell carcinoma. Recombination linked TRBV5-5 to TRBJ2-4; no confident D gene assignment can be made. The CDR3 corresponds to CASSLERNIQYF. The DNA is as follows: TGTGCCAGCAGCTTGGAACGAAACATTCAGTACTTC.